The sequence of this T cell receptor beta chain was determined in a study of T cells in Graves' hyperthyroidism and ophthalmopathy. Study background: Peripheral blood was obtained at initial diagnosis, preceding any treatment.

This sample holds PBMCs from about 10 ml fresh peripheral blood. Study outcomes and limitations: In the analysis, a 13 V-J model separated ophthalmopathy from stable hyperthyroidism. Most thyroid clonotypes with frequency above 0.001 were detected in blood.

Researchers took RNA transcripts and amplified the TCR beta CDR3 regions from them. An initial round of RT-PCR targeting the TCR CDR3 relied on the HTBI primer set. TCRdb passed the multiplex PCR reads through MiXCR, listing each CDR3 protein once. The data contain over 500,000 distinct CDR3 sequences, approximately 15% of them singletons. The germline V and J ends were trimmed by 7 bases and 5 bases, with 22 bases remaining between them. The germline CDR1 and CDR2 sequences are LNHDA and SQIVND (reference sequence). This CDR3 region has 16 residues. This clonotype was detected a few times. What it binds is unknown.

The sequencing sample was made of blood. The receptor comes from a woman in her thirties or forties with Graves' hyperthyroidism. V and J are TRBV19 and TRBJ2-3; D tentatively reads TRBD1 or TRBD2 (6 bases each). The CDR3 protein is CASTWRGHGDQDTQYF. CDR3 DNA: TGTGCCAGTACCTGGCGGGGACACGGAGATCAAGATACGCAGTATTTT.